Listed here are 21 T cell receptor beta chains from one sample, sequenced in a study of blood T cell repertoires in COVID-19 (TCRdb year 2020). The library was obtained by the immunoSEQ multiplex PCR assay. The immuneACCESS repertoire file appears here via TCRdb, limited to in-frame rearrangements. These files lack a portion of the clones; in checked studies, under half of the deficit traces to unresolved V genes, and the cause of the others is not known. A total of 60,000 to 75,000 clones appear in this sample, under 95% of them only once. Roughly 1.5% of the sample lies in the top ten. Sequences were obtained from peripheral blood. Every receptor here comes from a human donor in a cohort sampled during active COVID-19.

V is TRBV28 and J is TRBJ2-7, with 7 bases aligning to TRBD2. V lost 5 bases, J lost 1 base, and 5 bases stayed unmatched. Germline V gives CDR1 MDHEN, CDR2 SYDVKM. This CDR3 is built from 14 residues. The CDR3: CASSERRESYEQYF. The CDR3 bases are TGTGCCAGCAGTGAAAGGCGGGAGTCCTACGAGCAGTACTTC.

The V and J genes are TRBV2 and TRBJ1-4, with D maybe TRBD1 (5 bases). The CDR3 runs to 12 residues. CDR1 and CDR2 from the germline V gene are SNHLY and FYNNEI. V lost 6 bases and J lost 14, with 16 bases in between. CDR3 sequence: CASSAKGSLLFF. CDR3 nucleotides: TGTGCCAGCAGCGCGAAGGGGTCACTCCTGTTTTTT.

V and J are TRBV7-9 and TRBJ2-3; 10 positions match TRBD2. The CDR3 is 15 residues long. Germline CDR1 and CDR2: SEHNR and FQNEAQ (reference sequence). V lost 3 bases to trimming and J lost 6 bases; unmatched junction nucleotides: 6. The CDR3 sequence is CASSFGAGGLDTQYF. Written as DNA, the CDR3 is TGTGCCAGCAGCTTTGGAGCGGGAGGGTTGGATACGCAGTATTTT.

This clone was picked up one time. The chain combines TRBV28 with TRBJ2-4; 9 bases are a match to TRBD1. The CDR3 totals 13 residues. Germline V gene sequence: CDR1 MDHEN, CDR2 SYDVKM. J gave up 7 bases and V 6 bases, and 4 bases lay outside the gene matches. For the CDR3, the DNA is TGTGCCAGCAGCGACAGGGGGACTAACATTCAGTACTTC. It codes for CASSDRGTNIQYF. Looking up the rest from reference TRBV28 and TRBJ2-4 gives the full variable domain: DVKVTQSSRYLVKRTGEKVFLECVQDMDHENMFWYRQDPGLGLRLIYFSYDVKMKEKGDIPEGYSVSREKKERFSLILESASTNQTSMYLCASSDRGTNIQYFGAGTRLSVL.

CDR3 amino acids: CASSWGQGVYNEQFF. The CDR3 coding sequence is TGTGCCAGCAGCTGGGGACAGGGAGTTTACAATGAGCAGTTCTTC. The genes are TRBV5-6 and TRBJ2-1; 9 bases match TRBD1. The CDR3 loop spans 15 amino acids. The junction had 5 bases not matched to a gene; V was cut back by 3 bases and J by 4 bases. Germline values: CDR1 SGHDT, CDR2 YYEEEE.

The chain couples TRBV14 to TRBJ2-2; TRBD2 agrees at 9 bases. The CDR3 length is 15 residues. The junction had 3 bases not matched to a gene; V was cut back by 1 base and J by 6 bases. CDR1 and CDR2 (germline): SGHDN, FVKESK. The DNA for the CDR3 is TGTGCCAGCAGCCAAGGCGGACTAGCGTCCGGGGAGCTGTTTTTT. Translation gives CASSQGGLASGELFF. Based on the CDR3 plus reference TRBV14 and TRBJ2-2, the full variable domain is EAGVTQFPSHSVIEKGQTVTLRCDPISGHDNLYWYRRVMGKEIKFLLHFVKESKQDESGMPNNRFLAERTGGTYSTLKVQPAELEDSGVYFCASSQGGLASGELFFGEGSRLTVL.

The chain uses TRBV12-5 and TRBJ2-1, with D hard to call. V gave up 0 bases and J gave up 10 bases, with 10 bases separating them. From germline, CDR1 is LGHNT and CDR2 FRNRAP. This CDR3 contains 13 residues. For the CDR3, the DNA is TGTGCTAGTGGTTTGGTATGGATGGAGGAGCAGTTCTTC. Protein product: CASGLVWMEEQFF.

The chain is built from TRBV11-3 and TRBJ1-2; D is ambiguous. The CDR3 runs to 13 residues. The germline V and J ends were trimmed by 5 bases and 6 bases, with 13 bases remaining between them. Germline V CDR1 and CDR2: SGHNT, YENEEA. The CDR3 DNA follows: TGTGCCAGCAGCCCCGCTCGGGGAGATGGCTACACCTTC. Translating it yields CASSPARGDGYTF.

V usage is TRBV11-3 and J usage is TRBJ2-3; 7 positions match TRBD2. CDR1 and CDR2 (germline): SGHNT, YENEEA. The V and J ends lost 6 bases and 2 bases, in that order; junction bases with no gene match: 8. The CDR3 has 15 residues. CDR3 in amino acids: CASRSDSGLTDTQYF. The CDR3 region has the DNA TGTGCCAGCAGATCCGATAGCGGGCTCACAGATACGCAGTATTTT.

This chain links TRBV7-9 with TRBJ2-3; D ambiguous. V lost 0 bases and J 0 bases, leaving 10 bases between the germline ends. This CDR3 spans 16 amino acids. In germline, CDR1 is SEHNR, CDR2 FQNEAQ (reference sequence). CDR3 in amino acids: CASSLAGPMSTDTQYF. CDR3 in DNA: TGTGCCAGCAGCTTAGCTGGGCCTATGAGCACAGATACGCAGTATTTT.

The gene calls are TRBV11-3 and TRBJ2-5; 11 nucleotides agree with TRBD2. V lost 5 bases to trimming and J lost 2 bases; unmatched junction nucleotides: 1. The CDR3 spans 14 residues. Per the germline V gene, CDR1 is SGHNT and CDR2 is YENEEA. CDR3 loop: CASSRLAGQETQYF. Here the CDR3 DNA reads TGTGCCAGCAGCCGACTAGCGGGGCAAGAGACCCAGTACTTC.

V and J are TRBV19 and TRBJ2-2, with a possible D match to TRBD1 (5 bases). The CDR3 is 16 amino acids. Trimming removed 4 bases from V and 0 bases from J, with 12 bases in between. Germline V gene lookup returns CDR1 LNHDA and CDR2 SQIVND (reference sequence). The CDR3 sequence is CASSTSQDPNTGELFF. Here the CDR3 DNA reads TGTGCCAGTAGTACCTCACAGGACCCGAACACCGGGGAGCTGTTTTTT.

In its sample, this clone was seen a few times. The J gene is TRBJ2-5, the V gene TRBV7-9; 7 nucleotides line up with TRBD1. The V gene's germline CDR1 is SEHNR and CDR2 FQNEAQ (reference sequence). The trim removed 5 bases at V and 4 bases at J, leaving 7 bases unmatched. The CDR3 extends over 14 amino acids. Written as DNA, the CDR3 is TGTGCCAGCAGCCCCACAGGGGAGCGAGAGACCCAGTACTTC. Its protein product is CASSPTGERETQYF. Full variable domain (outside the CDR3, taken from reference TRBV7-9 and TRBJ2-5): DTGVSQNPRHKITKRGQNVTFRCDPISEHNRLYWYRQTLGQGPEFLTYFQNEAQLEKSRLLSDRFSAERPKGSFSTLEIQRTEQGDSAMYLCASSPTGERETQYFGPGTRLLVL.

This rearrangement joins TRBV4-2 to TRBJ1-2; D may be TRBD1 (6 bases). V was pared by 1 base and J by 2 bases, with 11 bases between. Germline CDR1 LGHNA, CDR2 YNFKEQ. This CDR3 is 15 amino acids long. The CDR3 region has the DNA TGTGCCAGCAGCCAAGCCGGGGGGCAAAACTATGGCTACACCTTC. It translates to CASSQAGGQNYGYTF.

This rearrangement joins TRBV19 to TRBJ1-4; no clear D. The CDR3 contains 14 residues. Trimming cost V 6 bases and J 5 bases, with 13 bases left between them. Per the germline V gene, CDR1 is LNHDA and CDR2 is SQIVND (reference sequence). The CDR3 nucleotides read TGTGCCAGTAGGGCCGGAGGCCTGAATGAAAAACTGTTTTTT. It is translated as CASRAGGLNEKLFF.

V and J are TRBV6-5 and TRBJ2-3; 9 bases fit TRBD1. Germline CDR1 reads MNHEY; CDR2 reads SVGAGI. The CDR3 is 15 amino acids. J lost 4 bases, V lost 8 bases, and 10 bases had no gene match. CDR3 residues: CASGGRDRVPDTQYF. The DNA of the CDR3 is TGTGCCAGCGGGGGCAGGGACAGGGTACCAGATACGCAGTATTTT.

This chain connects TRBV15 to TRBJ2-7, with TRBD1 matching 10 bases. Germline values: CDR1 LNHNV, CDR2 YYDKDF (reference sequence). The length of the CDR3 is 15 residues. Trimming removed 0 bases from V and 6 bases from J; junction bases left unmatched: 5. The CDR3 sequence: CATSRERQGAGEQYF. CDR3 in DNA: TGTGCCACCAGCAGAGAACGACAGGGGGCGGGCGAGCAGTACTTC.

The genes are TRBV6-5 and TRBJ2-4; maybe TRBD2 (5 bases). V lost 0 bases and J lost 1, with 10 bases in between. The CDR3 contains 16 residues. Germline CDR1 MNHEY, CDR2 SVGAGI. For the CDR3, the DNA is TGTGCCAGCAGTTACTCGACTTGGGAGGCCAAAAACATTCAGTACTTC. Its translation is CASSYSTWEAKNIQYF.

The rearrangement joins TRBV15 to TRBJ2-3; 9 nucleotides agree with TRBD2. Trimming at V came to 1 base and at J to 0 bases, leaving 5 bases not matched to a gene. The CDR3 has 17 amino acids. Germline V gives CDR1 LNHNV, CDR2 YYDKDF (reference sequence). The CDR3 spells CATSRVGLAGSTDTQYF. CDR3 in DNA: TGTGCCACCAGCAGAGTTGGGCTAGCGGGAAGCACAGATACGCAGTATTTT.

The rearrangement uses TRBV4-2 and TRBJ1-5; D remains unclear. Germline V CDR1 and CDR2: LGHNA, YNFKEQ. The CDR3 runs to 17 residues. V lost 0 bases and J 0 bases, leaving 12 bases between the germline ends. CDR3 sequence: CASSQDLDQDSNQPQHF. CDR3 DNA: TGTGCCAGCAGCCAAGATCTTGACCAGGATAGCAATCAGCCCCAGCATTTT.

The V gene is TRBV12-5, the J gene TRBJ1-6; D perhaps matches TRBD1 (6 bases). The germline V and J ends were trimmed by 7 bases and 8 bases, with 12 bases remaining between them. Germline V gene data show CDR1 as LGHNT and CDR2 as FRNRAP. The CDR3 runs 13 residues. In DNA form, the CDR3 reads TGTGCTAGTGTACAGGGACGGGATTCACCCCTCCACTTT. Amino acid sequence: CASVQGRDSPLHF.